Sequencing of this T cell receptor (beta chain) was carried out in a study of blood T cell repertoires in COVID-19. Study information: Samples of COVID-19 (acute and convalescent) were obtained from the United States, Italy and Spain. The cDNA or gDNA used as material had been derived from T cells, B-cell-depleted T cells, or PBMCs.

As handled by the study authors: Amplification of reference gene primers provided the estimated nucleated cell counts. Clones were sequenced by immunoSEQ multiplex PCR, and TCRdb holds only the in-frame ones, with some missing. That table gives V, J and clone size, and the DNA gave D and trimming. The sample holds approximately 68,000 clones; 70% to 90% are singletons and the top ten take around 4.4%. The CDR3 consists of 15 residues. Germline CDR1 reads SGHRS; CDR2 reads YFSETQ. V lost 4 bases to trimming and J lost 2 bases, with 14 bases between them. The V gene is TRBV5-1, the J gene TRBJ2-3, with D possibly matching TRBD2 (6 bases). The sample consisted of peripheral blood. This receptor was obtained from a man aged 50 or older with active COVID-19. The CDR3 is CASSPGLADTDTQYF. CDR3 sequence (DNA): TGCGCCAGCAGCCCGGGATTAGCGGACACAGATACGCAGTATTTT. The full variable domain, completed using reference TRBV5-1 and TRBJ2-3, is KAGVTQTPRYLIKTRGQQVTLSCSPISGHRSVSWYQQTPGQGLQFLFEYFSETQRNKGNFPGRFSGRQFSNSRSEMNVSTLELGDSALYLCASSPGLADTDTQYFGPGTRLTVL.